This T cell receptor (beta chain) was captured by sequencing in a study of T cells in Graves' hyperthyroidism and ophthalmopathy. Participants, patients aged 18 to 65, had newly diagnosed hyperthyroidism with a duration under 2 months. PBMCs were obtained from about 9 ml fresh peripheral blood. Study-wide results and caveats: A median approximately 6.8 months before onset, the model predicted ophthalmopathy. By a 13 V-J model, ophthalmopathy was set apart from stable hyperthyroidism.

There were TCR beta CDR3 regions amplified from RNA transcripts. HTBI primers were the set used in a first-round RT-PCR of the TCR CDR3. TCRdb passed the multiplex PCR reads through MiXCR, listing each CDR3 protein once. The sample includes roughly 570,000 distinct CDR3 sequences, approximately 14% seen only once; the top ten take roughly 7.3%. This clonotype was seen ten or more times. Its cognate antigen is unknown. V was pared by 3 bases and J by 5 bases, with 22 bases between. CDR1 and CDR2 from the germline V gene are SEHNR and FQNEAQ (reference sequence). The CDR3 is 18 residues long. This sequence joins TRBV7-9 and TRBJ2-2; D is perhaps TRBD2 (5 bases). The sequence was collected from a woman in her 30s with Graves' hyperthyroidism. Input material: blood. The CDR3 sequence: CASSFAAILSPGTGELFF. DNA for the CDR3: TGTGCCAGCAGCTTCGCGGCAATTCTCTCCCCGGGAACCGGGGAGCTGTTTTTT.